This T cell receptor beta chain was sequenced in a study of cytomegalovirus exposure and HLA in healthy donors. The study ran its PCR with 60 Vbeta and 13 Jbeta primers. TCRdb keeps only in-frame clones here, not all; method: immunoSEQ multiplex PCR. The sample has about 150,000 clones, 65% to 85% seen once. Note on this clone: Its antigen remains unidentified.

General study points: Among TCR beta chains of equal frequency, HLA-associated ones were more clonally expanded in a later analysis. TCR beta chain V- and J-gene trimming was linked, in a later analysis, to a missense variant in DCLRE1C.

This CDR3 contains 14 residues. Germline V gives CDR1 LGHNA, CDR2 YNFKEQ. Trimming shortened V by 0 bases and J by 5 bases, and 9 bases separated the two germline ends. The chain couples TRBV4-2 to TRBJ2-3; maybe TRBD2 (5 bases). This receptor was taken from a man aged 18 to 30 in good health and CMV-seronegative. The specimen sequenced was PBMCs. The CDR3 DNA sequence: TGTGCCAGCAGCCAAGATGAGGGCCTAGATACGCAGTATTTT. As protein: CASSQDEGLDTQYF.